The T cell receptor (beta chain) under discussion was sequenced for a study of blood T cell repertoires in COVID-19 (dated by TCRdb to the early 2020s). As for the study more broadly: Samples covering the acute and convalescent phases of COVID-19 were provided by collaborators in the United States, Italy and Spain. The material from the prospective study consisted of cDNA or gDNA derived from T cells, B-cell-depleted T cells, or PBMCs. The dataset comprised deeply sampled blood TCRbeta repertoires from subjects exposed to, actively infected with, or recovered from COVID-19. The repertoires were made available in a free public database intended to serve as a resource for research on the immune response to SARS-CoV-2. Samples were obtained from the ongoing ImmuneRACE study (first 160 participants) and from 1,254 subjects provided by 6 global collaborators. A de-identified subject ID, COVID-19 status, age in years and sex were almost always included in the sample metadata. Where HLA class I and class II types were available, the types were taken from metadata supplied by the sample provider, not from assay-based typing.

With regard to this clone: Its antigen has not been determined. No base-level quality is on record; no much larger clone is a single base apart.

The immunoSEQ Assay, a bias-controlled multiplex PCR, was used to amplify TCRbeta CDR3 regions from genomic DNA. Per the source publication's procedure: The number of nucleated cells in each sample was estimated from the amplification of reference gene primers within the assay. Sequence reads were collapsed and filtered to measure the absolute abundance of every unique TCRbeta CDR3 rearrangement. For each sample, productive Simpson clonality was calculated as the square root of Simpson's diversity index over productive rearrangements. The source is immuneACCESS, and TCRdb retained only in-frame sequences with V and J called. Part of the clones is not carried over; for the studies checked, unresolved V genes explain less than half of this, and the remainder is unexplained. V and J calls and clone size are those listed in that table; D and trimming were worked out from the DNA. The sample table lists a few hundred thousand clones, approximately 77% of them with a count of one. Less than 4% of the sample rests with the top ten.

Beyond this particular receptor, the publication reports: The amount of clinical and demographic metadata varied by source and participant and was provided uncurated.

A distance of 13 bases separates the germline ends of V and J, which lose 1 base and 2 bases respectively. The germline V gene (reference sequence) provides CDR1 LGHDT and CDR2 YNNKEL. Including cysteine and phenylalanine, the CDR3 has 16 amino acids. The kept DNA is CDR3 alone, 48 bases in frame from the first base. The collaborating institutions used their own protocols to collect whole blood in K2EDTA tubes. Collaborator samples were shipped for TCRbeta analysis as frozen whole blood, isolated PBMCs, or DNA extracted from either sample type. Specimen: peripheral blood. The receptor was isolated from a woman aged 18-35 years with acute or convalescent COVID-19. The V gene is TRBV3-1 (or the pseudogene TRBV3-2) and the J gene is TRBJ2-3, with no reliable assignment of the D segment. The CDR3 protein is CASSQAQLILTDTQYF. The sequenced DNA is TGTGCCAGCAGCCAAGCCCAACTTATACTCACAGATACGCAGTATTTT.